Sequencing of this TCR beta chain was carried out in a study of T cells after yellow fever vaccination. Germline CDR1 is SEHNR and CDR2 is FQNEAQ (reference sequence). V lost 2 bases and J lost 2; bases outside the gene matches: 6. The CDR3 spans 16 residues. TCRdb reprocessed the 5' RACE reads with MiXCR, giving one entry per CDR3 protein. There are 250,000 to 400,000 distinct CDR3 sequences in the sample; over 3.5% occur only once, and around 19% lies in the top ten. This clonotype was seen a handful of times. This chain links TRBV7-9 with TRBJ2-3; TRBD2 matches 8 bases. This clonotype originated in a man between 18 and 35 years old who received the YFV17D yellow fever vaccine. Specimen: PBMCs, collected 15 days after the yellow fever booster vaccination. CDR3 amino acids: CASSLSAGGFTDTQYF. DNA of the CDR3: TGTGCCAGCAGCTTATCTGCGGGGGGATTCACAGATACGCAGTATTTT.